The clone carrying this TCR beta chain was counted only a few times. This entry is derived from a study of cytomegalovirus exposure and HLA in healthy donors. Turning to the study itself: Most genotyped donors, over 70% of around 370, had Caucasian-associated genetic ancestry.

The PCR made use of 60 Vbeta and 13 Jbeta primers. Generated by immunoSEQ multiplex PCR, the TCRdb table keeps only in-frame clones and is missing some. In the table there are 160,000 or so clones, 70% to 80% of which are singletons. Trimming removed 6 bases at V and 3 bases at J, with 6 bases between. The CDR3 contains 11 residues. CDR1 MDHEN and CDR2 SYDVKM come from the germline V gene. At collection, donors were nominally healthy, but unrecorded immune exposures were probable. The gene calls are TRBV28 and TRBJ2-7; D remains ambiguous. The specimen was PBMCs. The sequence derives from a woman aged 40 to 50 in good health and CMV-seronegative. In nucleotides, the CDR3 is TGTGCCAGCAGCCACAACTACGAGCAGTACTTC. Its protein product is CASSHNYEQYF.